Below are 29 T cell receptor beta chains sequenced from a single sample in a study of blood T cells in healthy people across ages. Alongside a J-beta primer mix, a sample-barcoded 5' primer served in a second PCR lasting about 7 to 12 cycles. TCRdb re-derived calls from the 5' RACE reads in MiXCR, one entry per CDR3 protein. There are about 830,000 distinct CDR3 sequences in the sample; around two thirds occur only once, and 25% to 35% lies in the top ten. Source material: blood. The source is a man aged 25 to 40 in good health.

The chain joins TRBV5-6 to TRBJ2-4; no firm D call. CDR1 is SGHDT, CDR2 YYEEEE, per germline. The germline V and J ends were trimmed by 2 bases and 5 bases, with 8 bases remaining between them. This CDR3 has 13 amino acids. CDR3 in amino acids: CASSFGSENIQYF. The CDR3 bases are TGTGCCAGCAGCTTCGGCAGCGAAAACATTCAGTACTTC.

The genes are TRBV25-1 and TRBJ2-5; D remains ambiguous. Deletions cut 2 bases from V and 5 bases from J, with 9 bases between. Germline lookup yields CDR1 MGHDK and CDR2 SYGVNS. The CDR3 is made up of 13 amino acids. In DNA form, the CDR3 reads TGTGCCAGCAGTGAACACGGGCGGGAGACCCAGTACTTC. Residues: CASSEHGRETQYF.

Written as DNA, the CDR3 is TGTGCCACCAGCAAGGGGAACCTTCCCTCCTACGAGCAGTACTTC. This translates into CATSKGNLPSYEQYF. The chain uses TRBV15 and TRBJ2-7; a possible D gene is TRBD1 (5 bases). Trimming stripped 4 bases from V and 0 bases from J, with 13 bases between. This CDR3 is built from 15 residues. CDR1 is LNHNV and CDR2 is YYDKDF in the germline V gene (reference sequence).

Ten or more counts support this clonotype. This chain connects TRBV6-2 or TRBV6-3 to TRBJ2-1; 9 bases are shared with TRBD2. The trim removed 10 bases at V and 3 bases at J, leaving 13 bases unmatched. This CDR3 is 16 amino acids long. Germline-derived CDR1 and CDR2 are MNHEY and SVGEGT. CDR3 amino acids: CATYDLAGPRYNEQFF. The CDR3 region has the DNA TGTGCCACCTACGACCTAGCGGGGCCCCGCTACAATGAGCAGTTCTTC.

This clonotype was observed a handful of times. The chain couples TRBV7-2 to TRBJ2-5; D remains ambiguous. Germline lookup yields CDR1 SGHTA and CDR2 FQGNSA. This CDR3 has 15 residues. V lost 1 base and J 4 bases, leaving 13 bases between the germline ends. CDR3 sequence reads: CASSLGPSPGETQYF. CDR3 nucleotide sequence: TGTGCCAGCAGCTTAGGTCCGTCTCCGGGAGAGACCCAGTACTTC.

V and J are TRBV5-1 and TRBJ2-1; D is undetermined. The CDR3 length is 13 residues. Germline V gene lookup returns CDR1 SGHRS and CDR2 YFSETQ. Deletions cut 0 bases from V and 5 bases from J, with 6 bases between. CDR3 nucleotides: TGCGCCAGCAGCTTGGCGCTGAACAATGAGCAGTTCTTC. This translates into CASSLALNNEQFF. Full variable domain (outside the CDR3, taken from reference TRBV5-1 and TRBJ2-1): KAGVTQTPRYLIKTRGQQVTLSCSPISGHRSVSWYQQTPGQGLQFLFEYFSETQRNKGNFPGRFSGRQFSNSRSEMNVSTLELGDSALYLCASSLALNNEQFFGPGTRLTVL.

The rearrangement links TRBV20-1 to TRBJ2-3; 13 bases map to TRBD2. V lost 5 bases, J lost 0 bases, and 2 bases stayed unmatched. CDR3 size: 15 residues. Looked up from germline, CDR1 is DFQATT and CDR2 is SNEGSKA (reference sequence). The CDR3 DNA is TGCAGTGCTCAGACTAGCGGGGGGAGCACAGATACGCAGTATTTT. It yields the protein CSAQTSGGSTDTQYF.

V usage is TRBV29-1 and J usage is TRBJ2-7; D is possibly TRBD2 (6 bases). V lost 6 bases to trimming and J lost 3 bases, with 12 bases between them. The germline V gene encodes CDR1 SQVTM and CDR2 ANQGSEA. The CDR3 runs 12 residues. CDR3 loop: CSVAGPFYEQYF. CDR3 nucleotides: TGCAGCGTGGCGGGACCGTTCTACGAGCAGTACTTC.

The chain joins TRBV4-3 to TRBJ1-2; D gene unclear. The CDR3 spans 15 residues. V gave up 3 bases and J gave up 6 bases, with 17 bases separating them. Germline-derived CDR1 and CDR2 are LGHNA and YSLEER. CDR3 DNA sequence: TGCGCCAGCAGCCATTCAGGACTGTTAGCACATGGCTACACCTTC. Its translation: CASSHSGLLAHGYTF.

This chain connects TRBV12-3 or TRBV12-4 to TRBJ2-5, with 10 bases that match TRBD1. V shed 4 bases and J 11 bases; nucleotides not matched to a gene: 13. CDR3 length equals 15 residues. This CDR3 reads CASSSGTGAYNEQYF. Written as DNA, the CDR3 is TGTGCCAGCAGTTCCGGGACAGGGGCCTACAATGAGCAGTACTTC.

This clonotype was recorded a few times. V is TRBV20-1 and J is TRBJ2-3; possible D gene TRBD1, 6 bases. The CDR3 totals 17 residues. Trimming removed 2 bases at V and 2 bases at J, with 20 bases between. Germline assignment: CDR1 DFQATT and CDR2 SNEGSKA (reference sequence). CDR3 residues: CSARTPGTQLFTDTQYF. The CDR3 DNA sequence: TGCAGTGCTAGAACGCCCGGGACACAATTATTCACAGATACGCAGTATTTT.

The chain couples TRBV7-9 to TRBJ2-3; 10 bases fit TRBD2. The CDR3 loop spans 15 amino acids. Germline V gene data show CDR1 as SEHNR and CDR2 as FQNEAQ (reference sequence). The V and J ends lost 4 bases and 5 bases, in that order; junction bases with no gene match: 6. The CDR3: CASSSLAGHQDTQYF. The CDR3 DNA sequence: TGTGCCAGCAGCTCACTAGCGGGGCACCAAGATACGCAGTATTTT.

The J gene is TRBJ2-4, the V gene TRBV10-3; TRBD2 agrees at 15 bases. The better agreement between TRBJ2-5 and the DNA end casts doubt on the J call. CDR3 size: 16 residues. Per germline, CDR1 ENHRY and CDR2 SYGVKD. CDR3 amino acids: CAISAGTSGGIETQYF. CDR3 bases: TGTGCCATCAGCGCCGGGACTAGCGGGGGGATAGAGACCCAGTACTTC.

This clonotype was found once. The chain carries TRBV11-1 and TRBJ2-3; a possible D gene is TRBD2 (5 bases). V dropped 6 bases and J dropped 5 bases, with 15 bases sitting between them. Germline V CDR1 and CDR2: SGHAT, FQDESV (reference sequence). The CDR3 spans 14 residues. CDR3 loop: CASRSEAARDTQYF. CDR3 nucleotide sequence: TGTGCCAGCAGATCCGAAGCGGCGCGAGATACGCAGTATTTT.

A few counts support this clonotype. The V gene is TRBV5-1, the J gene TRBJ2-1; D assignment may be TRBD1 or TRBD2 (7 bases each). Germline V lookup: CDR1 SGHRS, CDR2 YFSETQ. Trimming left V 1 base short and J 6 bases short, with 14 bases between. The CDR3 contains 15 residues. The CDR3 nucleotides read TGCGCCAGCAGCTTGCAGGGGGAGGGTATCAATGAGCAGTTCTTC. This encodes CASSLQGEGINEQFF.

The chain joins TRBV4-2 to TRBJ1-4; D call uncertain. Germline-derived CDR1 and CDR2 are LGHNA and YNFKEQ. With 4 bases removed from V and 8 bases from J, the gap between germline ends came to 14 bases. The CDR3 extends over 14 amino acids. The CDR3 reads CASSPDKGDEKLFF. The CDR3 DNA is TGTGCCAGCAGCCCAGATAAAGGCGACGAAAAACTGTTTTTT.

The chain couples TRBV11-3 to TRBJ2-7; tentative D call: TRBD1 (5 bases). V was pared by 4 bases and J by 6 bases, with 13 bases between. CDR3 size: 13 residues. Per the germline V gene, CDR1 is SGHNT and CDR2 is YENEEA. The DNA for the CDR3 is TGTGCCAGCAGCTCCCAGGGAAGGCTCGAGCAGTACTTC. Its translation is CASSSQGRLEQYF.

Only a few counts were recorded for this clonotype. The V gene is TRBV4-3, the J gene TRBJ1-2; a weak D match, TRBD1 (6 bases). This CDR3 has 14 amino acids. Germline CDR1 and CDR2: LGHNA and YSLEER. V lost 2 bases to trimming and J lost 8 bases, with 15 bases between them. The CDR3, as DNA: TGCGCCAGCAGCCAAACCGTGGAGGGGGACGGCTACACCTTC. The encoded protein is CASSQTVEGDGYTF.

This clonotype appeared once. The genes are TRBV20-1 and TRBJ2-4, with 7 bases that match TRBD2. Germline CDR1 DFQATT, CDR2 SNEGSKA (reference sequence). Unmatched junction bases numbered 18, after V lost 2 bases and J lost 11 bases. This CDR3 has 16 residues. CDR3 loop: CSARPYVGGSGWVQYF. CDR3 coding DNA: TGCAGTGCTAGACCCTACGTGGGGGGGTCGGGGTGGGTTCAGTACTTC.

This clonotype came up a few times. The chain carries TRBV2 and TRBJ2-1; 13 nucleotides agree with TRBD2. Germline V gene data show CDR1 as SNHLY and CDR2 as FYNNEI. Losses at the gene ends were 3 bases for V and 5 bases for J; bases not matched to a gene: 1. The CDR3 contains 15 residues. CDR3 amino acids: CASSETSGGHNEQFF. The CDR3, as DNA: TGTGCCAGCAGTGAGACTAGCGGGGGGCACAATGAGCAGTTCTTC.

This chain links TRBV27 with TRBJ2-5; D is perhaps TRBD2 (6 bases). The V gene lost 2 bases and the J gene lost 5 bases, with 15 bases spanning the gap. The CDR3 covers 15 residues. Germline V lookup: CDR1 MNHEY, CDR2 SMNVEV (reference sequence). The DNA for the CDR3 is TGTGCCAGCAGTTTAGGCCTGGGGAGGTTGGAGACCCAGTACTTC. It yields the protein CASSLGLGRLETQYF.

This clonotype was observed a handful of times. The V gene is TRBV12-3 or TRBV12-4, the J gene TRBJ2-3, with D unresolved. The CDR3 runs to 15 residues. V lost 6 bases and J lost 2, with 15 bases in between. As DNA, the CDR3 is TGTGCCAGCAGCCGTCCCCAGGATCACACAGATACGCAGTATTTT. Its protein product is CASSRPQDHTDTQYF.

The V gene is TRBV27, the J gene TRBJ2-7, with 7 bases lining up with TRBD1. Germline CDR1 MNHEY, CDR2 SMNVEV (reference sequence). The J segment lost 2 bases and the V segment lost 0 bases, leaving 7 bases of the junction unmatched. The CDR3 is made up of 16 amino acids. CDR3 residues: CASSLSPGTAPYEQYF. The CDR3 DNA reads TGTGCCAGCAGTTTATCGCCCGGGACAGCCCCCTACGAGCAGTACTTC.

There are a few counts of this clonotype. This sequence joins TRBV29-1 and TRBJ2-1, with a tentative D call TRBD1 (7 bases). V lost 6 bases to trimming and J lost 4 bases, with 16 bases between them. The CDR3 is made up of 14 amino acids. Per germline, CDR1 SQVTM and CDR2 ANQGSEA. The CDR3 bases are TGCAGCGTCGCGGGGACAGCCATATACAATGAGCAGTTCTTC. Translating it yields CSVAGTAIYNEQFF.

A few counts support this clonotype. The CDR3 nucleotides are TGTGCCAGCAGGCCATCACAAAGCTCCTATAATTCACCCCTCCACTTT. This sequence encodes CASRPSQSSYNSPLHF. This chain links TRBV6-5 with TRBJ1-6; D call uncertain. V lost 6 bases, J lost 0 bases, and 12 bases lay in between. The CDR3 spans 16 residues. Germline V gene sequence: CDR1 MNHEY, CDR2 SVGAGI.

The J gene is TRBJ2-2, the V gene TRBV5-1; 8 bases match TRBD2. J was trimmed by 0 bases and V by 1 base; bases with no gene match: 5. The V gene's germline CDR1 is SGHRS and CDR2 YFSETQ. The CDR3 is made up of 17 amino acids. CDR3 protein: CASSLYNSGANTGELFF. In nucleotides, the CDR3 is TGCGCCAGCAGCTTGTACAATAGCGGGGCGAACACCGGGGAGCTGTTTTTT.

This chain connects TRBV9 to TRBJ2-4, with 9 positions matching TRBD1. The CDR3 is made up of 17 amino acids. J was trimmed by 2 bases and V by 0 bases; bases with no gene match: 6. The V gene's germline CDR1 is SGDLS and CDR2 YYNGEE. The CDR3 is CASSVDWTGVSKNIQYF. The CDR3 nucleotides are TGTGCCAGCAGCGTAGATTGGACAGGGGTCTCCAAAAACATTCAGTACTTC.

Only one count was recorded for this clonotype. The rearrangement uses TRBV3-1 and TRBJ2-3, with 10 bases fitting TRBD2. CDR1 is LGHDT, CDR2 YNNKEL, per germline (reference sequence). V shed 1 base, J shed 6 bases, and the junction held 13 bases outside the gene matches. CDR3 size: 18 residues. CDR3 bases: TGTGCCAGCAGCCAAGTGGGACCGGGACTAGCGTTCTGGGATACGCAGTATTTT. This translates into CASSQVGPGLAFWDTQYF.

The V call is TRBV12-3 or TRBV12-4, the J call TRBJ1-2; 9 nucleotides agree with TRBD1. With V trimmed by 9 bases and J by 6 bases, 8 bases remained unmatched. CDR3 length equals 13 residues. The CDR3 loop is CASTGQGLNGYTF. The CDR3 nucleotides read TGTGCCAGTACGGGACAGGGATTGAATGGCTACACCTTC.